Listed below are T cell receptor beta chains from one sample, sequenced in a study of CD8+ T cells in alopecia areata. The method was immunoSEQ multiplex PCR; TCRdb's version includes in-frame clones alone and lacks a portion of them. The sample yields about 76,000 clones, 66% seen once. The sample was CD8+ T cells sorted from blood, taken at week 24, from a patient treated with tofacitinib. The receptors derive from a human donor with alopecia areata. CDR3s include the opening cysteine and the closing phenylalanine or tryptophan. D genes are given only for firm matches. The size entry is marked missing in some rows and otherwise reads once, few, many or a size class.

>TRBV7-2|TRBD1|16|-|TRBJ1-2
CASSNEPQGGDYGYTF
TGTGCCAGCAGCAACGAACCACAGGGGGGAGACTATGGCTACACCTTC
>TRBV23-1|-|14|-|TRBJ1-3
CASSLRQKGNTIYF
TGCGCCAGCAGTCTTCGACAGAAAGGAAACACCATATATTTT
>TRBV13|TRBD1|15|-|TRBJ2-7
CASSLGEGAAYEQYF
TGTGCCAGCAGCTTAGGAGAGGGGGCGGCCTACGAGCAGTACTTC
>TRBV9|-|15|-|TRBJ2-1
CASSPEGVSYNEQFF
TGTGCCAGCAGCCCGGAGGGGGTTTCCTACAATGAGCAGTTCTTC
>TRBV29-1|TRBD1|13|-|TRBJ2-7
CSVESGTDYEQYF
TGCAGCGTTGAGTCCGGGACAGATTACGAGCAGTACTTC
>TRBV27|-|14|-|TRBJ1-1
CASSLLGGHTEAFF
TGTGCCAGCAGTTTACTCGGGGGTCACACTGAAGCTTTCTTT
>TRBV4-1|-|16|-|TRBJ2-7
CASSQEAGTISYEQYF
TGCGCCAGCAGCCAAGAGGCAGGCACGATCTCCTACGAGCAGTACTTC
>TRBV27|-|16|-|TRBJ2-6
CASSLLSGVGANVLTF
TGTGCCAGCAGTTTATTATCAGGGGTCGGGGCCAACGTCCTGACTTTC
>TRBV5-6|TRBD1|14|once|TRBJ2-1
CASSPGQENNEQFF
TGTGCCAGCAGCCCCGGACAGGAGAACAATGAGCAGTTCTTC
>TRBV4-3|-|12|-|TRBJ2-5
CASTQGGETQYF
TGCGCCAGCACCCAGGGGGGGGAGACCCAGTACTTC
>TRBV4-3|-|18|-|TRBJ2-2
CASSQDGSGLQNTGELFF
TGCGCCAGCAGCCAAGACGGCTCGGGACTTCAGAACACCGGGGAGCTGTTTTTT
>TRBV5-1|TRBD2|16|few|TRBJ2-1
CASSLGPGLAGAEQFF
TGCGCCAGCAGCTTGGGACCGGGACTAGCGGGAGCTGAGCAGTTCTTC
>TRBV9|-|15|-|TRBJ2-5
CASSPRVSGQETQYF
TGTGCCAGCAGCCCCAGGGTGTCGGGCCAAGAGACCCAGTACTTC
>TRBV7-9|-|15|-|TRBJ2-2
CASSLFASNTGELFF
TGTGCCAGCAGCTTATTTGCCTCGAACACCGGGGAGCTGTTTTTT
>TRBV7-9|-|14|-|TRBJ2-5
CASRAPGGQETQYF
TGTGCCAGCAGAGCGCCGGGCGGCCAAGAGACCCAGTACTTC
>TRBV6-1|-|16|-|TRBJ1-1
CASSEARGHSNTEAFF
TGTGCCAGCAGTGAAGCTCGGGGTCACTCGAACACTGAAGCTTTCTTT
>TRBV27|-|13|-|TRBJ1-1
CASSPAGPGEAFF
TGTGCCAGCAGTCCGGCCGGGCCAGGTGAAGCTTTCTTT
>TRBV4-1|-|16|-|TRBJ2-2
CASSQETHPDTGELFF
TGCGCCAGCAGCCAAGAGACTCATCCGGACACCGGGGAGCTGTTTTTT
>TRBV6-1|-|14|-|TRBJ1-5
CASSEAQGNQPQHF
TGTGCCAGCAGTGAAGCCCAGGGCAATCAGCCCCAGCATTTT
>TRBV28|TRBD1|13|-|TRBJ2-7
CASSLGTVLEQYF
TGTGCCAGCAGTTTAGGGACAGTTCTCGAGCAGTACTTC
>TRBV5-1|-|11|-|TRBJ2-3
CASRARDTQYF
TGCGCCAGCAGGGCCCGGGATACGCAGTATTTT
>TRBV29-1|-|13|-|TRBJ1-1
CSVKAGFGTEAFF
TGCAGCGTTAAAGCTGGATTTGGAACTGAAGCTTTCTTT
>TRBV21-1|-|16|-|TRBJ2-3
CASSTRQGVSTDTQYF
TGTGCCAGCAGCACCCGACAGGGGGTTTCAACAGATACGCAGTATTTT
>TRBV4-1|TRBD1|16|-|TRBJ2-5
CASSQDHGTGVETQYF
TGCGCCAGCAGCCAAGATCACGGGACAGGGGTAGAGACCCAGTACTTC
>TRBV4-1|TRBD1|15|-|TRBJ1-1
CASSQRQGVLTEAFF
TGCGCCAGCAGCCAAAGACAGGGGGTATTGACTGAAGCTTTCTTT
>TRBV7-9|-|16|few|TRBJ2-3
CASVPRVGGITDTQYF
TGTGCCAGCGTTCCGAGAGTTGGCGGGATCACAGATACGCAGTATTTT
>TRBV7-2|TRBD2|14|once|TRBJ2-1
CASSLRLALNEQFF
TGTGCCAGCAGCCTAAGACTAGCACTCAATGAGCAGTTCTTC
>TRBV6-5|-|14|-|TRBJ2-1
CASRQLGPYNEQFF
TGTGCCAGCAGACAGCTAGGGCCCTACAATGAGCAGTTCTTC
>TRBV4-1|-|13|-|TRBJ2-2
CASSPPTAGELFF
TGCGCCAGCAGCCCCCCAACGGCCGGGGAGCTGTTTTTT
>TRBV4-1|-|15|-|TRBJ2-7
CASSQGVRSSYEQYF
TGCGCCAGCAGCCAAGGAGTACGTAGCTCCTACGAGCAGTACTTC
>TRBV7-9|-|16|-|TRBJ1-6
CASSLSETALNSPLHF
TGTGCCAGCAGCTTAAGTGAGACGGCATTAAATTCACCCCTCCACTTT
>TRBV6-5|TRBD1|15|-|TRBJ1-1
CASSYSGGGNTEAFF
TGTGCCAGCAGTTACTCGGGAGGGGGCAACACTGAAGCTTTCTTT
>TRBV14|-|12|-|TRBJ2-7
CASSQEAYEQYF
TGTGCCAGCAGCCAAGAAGCGTACGAGCAGTACTTC
>TRBV4-1|TRBD1|17|-|TRBJ2-1
CASSQDWGTGGMYEQFF
TGCGCCAGCAGCCAAGACTGGGGGACAGGGGGTATGTATGAGCAGTTCTTC
>TRBV19|-|15|few|TRBJ1-5
CASSIDPVSNQPQHF
TGTGCCAGTAGTATAGATCCGGTTAGCAATCAGCCCCAGCATTTT